These T cell receptor beta chains were read from a single sample in a study of technical replicates of blood from a handful of donors. Clones were read by immunoSEQ multiplex PCR, and TCRdb kept only the in-frame ones, dropping some. This sample yields 65,000 to 80,000 clones, of which 90% to 95% are seen a single time; around 0.4% belongs to the top ten. Sequenced: T cells isolated from PBMCs. The receptors stem from a human donor in good health. Both conserved end residues are part of each CDR3. Fields, in order: CDR3 DNA, CDR3 protein, clone size, D gene, V gene, J gene. The D gene is left open where the match is weak. Clone size is not always given. Where it is, it says once, few, many or a class for expanded clones.

CDR3nt: TGTGCCACATCCCCGGACACAATCTCCTACAATGAGCAGTTCTTC; CDR3aa: CATSPDTISYNEQFF; abundance: .; d_gene: .; v_gene: TRBV15; j_gene: TRBJ2-1
CDR3nt: TGTGCCAGCAGTTCTTCAGGATATGGCTACACCTTC; CDR3aa: CASSSSGYGYTF; abundance: .; d_gene: .; v_gene: TRBV27; j_gene: TRBJ1-2
CDR3nt: TGCGCCAGCAGCCAATACACGAACACTGAAGCTTTCTTT; CDR3aa: CASSQYTNTEAFF; abundance: .; d_gene: .; v_gene: TRBV4-3; j_gene: TRBJ1-1
CDR3nt: TGTGCCAGCAGCTTGGAGTCTGCGAGGTCCTACGAGCAGTACTTC; CDR3aa: CASSLESARSYEQYF; abundance: .; d_gene: .; v_gene: TRBV5-4; j_gene: TRBJ2-7
CDR3nt: TGCAGCGTTGAAGCACCGACAGAAACCTACGGGCAGTACTTC; CDR3aa: CSVEAPTETYGQYF; abundance: .; d_gene: .; v_gene: TRBV29-1; j_gene: TRBJ2-7
CDR3nt: TGTGCCAGCAGTTTATTACAAGGGGACTACGAGCAGTACTTC; CDR3aa: CASSLLQGDYEQYF; abundance: .; d_gene: .; v_gene: TRBV28; j_gene: TRBJ2-7
CDR3nt: TGTGCCAGCTCCCAACCACGGGGAACCCTCTACGAGCAGTACTTC; CDR3aa: CASSQPRGTLYEQYF; abundance: few; d_gene: .; v_gene: TRBV18; j_gene: TRBJ2-7
CDR3nt: TGCAGCGTTGCGCCACGTGGAGAGACAGATACGCAGTATTTT; CDR3aa: CSVAPRGETDTQYF; abundance: .; d_gene: .; v_gene: TRBV29-1; j_gene: TRBJ2-3
CDR3nt: TGTGCCAGCAGCCAAACGGGTCTTCCCACAGATACGCAGTATTTT; CDR3aa: CASSQTGLPTDTQYF; abundance: .; d_gene: .; v_gene: TRBV4-2; j_gene: TRBJ2-3
CDR3nt: TGTGCCAGCAGCTTGGCCGGGGGGAATCAGCCCCAGCATTTT; CDR3aa: CASSLAGGNQPQHF; abundance: .; d_gene: .; v_gene: TRBV5-5; j_gene: TRBJ1-5
CDR3nt: TGTGCCAGCAGTGAGACTCTCCAGGGGCCTAATGAAAAACTGTTTTTT; CDR3aa: CASSETLQGPNEKLFF; abundance: .; d_gene: .; v_gene: TRBV2; j_gene: TRBJ1-4
CDR3nt: TGTGCCAGCTCACCACCTCATGGGGGCGTGAACACTGAAGCTTTCTTT; CDR3aa: CASSPPHGGVNTEAFF; abundance: .; d_gene: .; v_gene: TRBV18; j_gene: TRBJ1-1
CDR3nt: TGTGCCAGCAGTCAAACTACAGGGTATCTAGAAGCTTTCTTT; CDR3aa: CASSQTTGYLEAFF; abundance: .; d_gene: .; v_gene: TRBV27; j_gene: TRBJ1-1
CDR3nt: TGTGCCAGCAGCTTATCGAGGACTAGCACAGATACGCAGTATTTT; CDR3aa: CASSLSRTSTDTQYF; abundance: .; d_gene: .; v_gene: TRBV7-9; j_gene: TRBJ2-3
CDR3nt: TGTGCCAGTACGGGGGGGGAGGAAGCCTACGAGCAGTACTTC; CDR3aa: CASTGGEEAYEQYF; abundance: .; d_gene: TRBD2; v_gene: TRBV2; j_gene: TRBJ2-7
CDR3nt: TGCGCCAGCAGCGCGGGACAGGGGGCGATTATTTCTGAAGCTTTCTTT; CDR3aa: CASSAGQGAIISEAFF; abundance: .; d_gene: TRBD1; v_gene: TRBV5-1; j_gene: TRBJ1-1
CDR3nt: TGCAGCGTTATCAGGGGAAGGGACACTGAAGCTTTCTTT; CDR3aa: CSVIRGRDTEAFF; abundance: .; d_gene: .; v_gene: TRBV29-1; j_gene: TRBJ1-1
CDR3nt: TGTGCCACCAGCCGCCCAGGGTTTCCCAAAAACATTCAGTACTTC; CDR3aa: CATSRPGFPKNIQYF; abundance: .; d_gene: .; v_gene: TRBV15; j_gene: TRBJ2-4
CDR3nt: TGTGCCAGTGCCAGACAGGGGTCCACCGGGGAGCTGTTTTTT; CDR3aa: CASARQGSTGELFF; abundance: .; d_gene: TRBD1; v_gene: TRBV6-5; j_gene: TRBJ2-2
CDR3nt: TGTGCCAGCAGTTTTGACAGTCGCACCGGGGAGCTGTTTTTT; CDR3aa: CASSFDSRTGELFF; abundance: .; d_gene: .; v_gene: TRBV27; j_gene: TRBJ2-2
CDR3nt: TGTGCCAGCAGCTCAAGAGGGGTGACTAGCCCGAATGTTGAGCAGTTCTTC; CDR3aa: CASSSRGVTSPNVEQFF; abundance: .; d_gene: TRBD2; v_gene: TRBV11-2; j_gene: TRBJ2-1
CDR3nt: TGTGCCAGCAGCATGTCGTACGGGAGGAATGACGAGCAGTACTTC; CDR3aa: CASSMSYGRNDEQYF; abundance: .; d_gene: TRBD2; v_gene: TRBV7-9; j_gene: TRBJ2-7